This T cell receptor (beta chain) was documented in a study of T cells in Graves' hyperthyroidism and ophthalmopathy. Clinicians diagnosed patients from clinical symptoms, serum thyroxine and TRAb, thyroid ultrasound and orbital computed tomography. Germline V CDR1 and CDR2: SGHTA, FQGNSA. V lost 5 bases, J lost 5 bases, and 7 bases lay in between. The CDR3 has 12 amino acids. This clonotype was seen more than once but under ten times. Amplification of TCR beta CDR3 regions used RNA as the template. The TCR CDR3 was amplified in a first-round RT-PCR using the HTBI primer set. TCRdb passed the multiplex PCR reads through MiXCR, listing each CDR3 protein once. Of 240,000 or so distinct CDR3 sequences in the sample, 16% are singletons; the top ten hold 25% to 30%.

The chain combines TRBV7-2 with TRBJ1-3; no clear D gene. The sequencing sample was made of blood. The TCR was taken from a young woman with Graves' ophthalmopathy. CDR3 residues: CASSLLRNTIYF. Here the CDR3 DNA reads TGTGCCAGCAGCCTACTTCGAAACACCATATATTTT.